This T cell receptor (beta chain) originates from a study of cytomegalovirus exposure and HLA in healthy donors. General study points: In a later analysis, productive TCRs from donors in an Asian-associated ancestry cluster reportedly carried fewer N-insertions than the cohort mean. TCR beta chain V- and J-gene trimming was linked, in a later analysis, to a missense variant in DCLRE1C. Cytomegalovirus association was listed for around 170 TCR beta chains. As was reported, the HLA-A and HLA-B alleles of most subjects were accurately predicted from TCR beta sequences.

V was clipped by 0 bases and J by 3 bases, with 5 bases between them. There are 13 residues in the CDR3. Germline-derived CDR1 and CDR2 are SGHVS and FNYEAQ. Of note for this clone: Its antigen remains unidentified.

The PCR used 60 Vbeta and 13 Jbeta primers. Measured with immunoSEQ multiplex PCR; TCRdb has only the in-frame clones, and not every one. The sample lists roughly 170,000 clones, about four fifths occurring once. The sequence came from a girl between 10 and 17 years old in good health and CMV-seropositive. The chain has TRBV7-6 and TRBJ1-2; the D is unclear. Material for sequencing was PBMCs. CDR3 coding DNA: TGTGCCAGCAGCTTAGCCCCGGACTATGGCTACACCTTC. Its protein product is CASSLAPDYGYTF.